This TCR beta chain was captured in a study of naive and memory T cell subsets. Study-level findings and limits: Diversity fell and Gini index rose from naive through CM, EM, EMRA. RNA-based TCR counts may shift with T cell activation and differentiation.

Notes on this clonotype: What it binds is unknown.

The beta constant-region primer was an equimolar mix of two oligonucleotides covering TRBC1 and TRBC2. TCRdb re-called the UMI-ligation and nested PCR reads with MiXCR, one entry per CDR3 protein. The table has 130,000 to 150,000 distinct CDR3 sequences, over 15% seen once; the top ten hold just over 0.14%. CD4+ T cell IFNgamma after overnight CMV lysate exposure gave donor CMV status. This CDR3 is built from 16 residues. CDR1 is LNHNV, CDR2 YYDKDF, per germline (reference sequence). V dropped 4 bases and J dropped 7; count of bases not matched to a gene: 15. The clonotype comes from a human donor in good health. Sequencing was done on a sample of naive CD4+ T cells from blood. The chain uses TRBV15 and TRBJ2-7, with 8 bases aligning to TRBD1. CDR3: CATSTPTGVGSLEQYF. The CDR3 DNA follows: TGTGCCACCAGCACGCCGACAGGGGTCGGGAGTCTGGAGCAGTACTTC.